The present T cell receptor beta chain was sequenced within a study of blood T cell repertoires in COVID-19. Some clones are missing from TCRdb's copy, which holds only in-frame ones; the method was immunoSEQ multiplex PCR. This sample yields about 190,000 clones, of which about nine tenths are seen a single time; 1.1% belongs to the top ten. Germline assignment: CDR1 LNHDA and CDR2 SQIVND (reference sequence). This CDR3 has 15 residues. V was shortened by 5 bases and J by 5 bases, with 18 bases between the two germline ends. The sequence was collected from a man aged 25 to 45 with acute or convalescent COVID-19. The chain has TRBV19 and TRBJ1-2; possible D gene TRBD1, 6 bases. The sequenced sample was peripheral blood. CDR3 nucleotide sequence: TGTGCCAGTAGTCCGCCGGGCAGGGGAGTATATGGCTACACCTTC. This codes for CASSPPGRGVYGYTF.